The 15 T cell receptor beta chains reported below all come from one sample, sequenced in a study of blood T cell repertoires in COVID-19. Generated by immunoSEQ multiplex PCR, the TCRdb table keeps only in-frame clones and is missing some. There are about 260,000 clones in the sample; roughly 87% occur only once, and around 0.7% lies in the top ten. The sequencing sample was made of peripheral blood. These TCRs come from a human donor in a cohort sampled during active COVID-19.

The chain employs TRBV5-1 and TRBJ2-3; 16 bases align to TRBD2. CDR1 is SGHRS, CDR2 YFSETQ, per germline. With 0 bases clipped from V and 0 bases from J, the junction kept 7 bases outside the gene matches. This CDR3 has 20 amino acids. The CDR3 sequence is CASSLAGLAGGPTSTDTQYF. The CDR3 DNA reads as TGCGCCAGCAGCTTGGCGGGACTAGCGGGGGGGCCCACCAGCACAGATACGCAGTATTTT. Full variable domain (rest looked up from reference TRBV5-1 and TRBJ2-3): KAGVTQTPRYLIKTRGQQVTLSCSPISGHRSVSWYQQTPGQGLQFLFEYFSETQRNKGNFPGRFSGRQFSNSRSEMNVSTLELGDSALYLCASSLAGLAGGPTSTDTQYFGPGTRLTVL.

This clone was counted only a few times. This chain uses TRBV5-4 with TRBJ1-6; perhaps TRBD1 as D (5 bases). V lost 0 bases, J lost 5 bases, and 9 bases lay in between. This CDR3 spans 15 amino acids. Looked up from germline, CDR1 is SGHNT and CDR2 is YYREEE (reference sequence). The CDR3 bases are TGTGCCAGCAGCTTGGATCGACAGCATAATTCACCCCTCCACTTT. Encoded protein: CASSLDRQHNSPLHF.

The chain uses TRBV3-1 (or the pseudogene TRBV3-2) and TRBJ2-5, with TRBD2 matching 7 bases. CDR1 LGHDT and CDR2 YNNKEL come from the germline V gene (reference sequence). The ends lost 2 bases at V and 5 bases at J; junction bases unmatched: 14. The CDR3 has 17 residues. CDR3 region: CASSQCDGLEGVETQYF. The DNA of the CDR3 is TGTGCCAGCAGCCAATGCGACGGACTAGAAGGGGTGGAGACCCAGTACTTC.

This sequence joins TRBV7-8 and TRBJ2-6; no reliable D call. The CDR3 runs to 16 residues. Germline V gene sequence: CDR1 SGHVS, CDR2 FQNEAQ. Trimming took 3 bases from V and 1 from J, leaving 10 bases between them. CDR3 sequence reads: CASSLAQSSGANVLTF. DNA of the CDR3: TGTGCCAGCAGCTTGGCACAGAGTTCTGGGGCCAACGTCCTGACTTTC.

This clone was seen once. V usage is TRBV20-1 and J usage is TRBJ2-5; 7 bases map to TRBD1. V shed 3 bases, J shed 1 base, and the junction held 2 bases outside the gene matches. Germline CDR1 is DFQATT and CDR2 is SNEGSKA (reference sequence). CDR3 length: 13 amino acids. Here the CDR3 reads CSASRTGQETQYF. The CDR3 region has the DNA TGCAGTGCTAGTCGGACAGGCCAAGAGACCCAGTACTTC.

This sequence joins TRBV11-3 and TRBJ1-1; D unclear. V dropped 3 bases and J dropped 3 bases, with 11 bases sitting between them. Germline V gene sequence: CDR1 SGHNT, CDR2 YENEEA. The CDR3 length is 14 residues. The CDR3, as DNA: TGTGCCAGCAGCTTCGGTGGGGAGGACACTGAAGCTTTCTTT. Its protein is CASSFGGEDTEAFF. Variable domain in full (rest from reference TRBV11-3 and TRBJ1-1): EAGVVQSPRYKIIEKKQPVAFWCNPISGHNTLYWYLQNLGQGPELLIRYENEEAVDDSQLPKDRFSAERLKGVDSTLKIQPAELGDSAVYLCASSFGGEDTEAFFGQGTRLTVV.

The rearrangement links TRBV6-2 or TRBV6-3 to TRBJ1-2; 9 bases agree with TRBD1. There are 14 residues in the CDR3. Germline V gene sequence: CDR1 MNHEY, CDR2 SVGEGT. Trimming at V came to 5 bases and at J to 4 bases, leaving 5 bases not matched to a gene. The DNA for the CDR3 is TGTGCCAGCAGTCCACAGGGGGCTGGCTATGGCTACACCTTC. Its translation: CASSPQGAGYGYTF.

The CDR3 region has the DNA TGTGCCAGCAGTTTATCCAGGGGGGATCGCGAGCAGTACTTC. Translation gives CASSLSRGDREQYF. The V and J genes are TRBV27 and TRBJ2-7; a weak D match, TRBD1 (7 bases). The CDR3 length is 14 residues. V was pared by 0 bases and J by 6 bases, with 12 bases between. Germline CDR1 MNHEY, CDR2 SMNVEV (reference sequence).

The gene calls are TRBV6-6 and TRBJ2-1; D not certain. There are 15 residues in the CDR3. The germline gives CDR1 MNHNY, CDR2 SVGAGI (reference sequence). Trimming pared 4 bases from V and 2 bases from J, leaving 12 bases between. CDR3 in amino acids: CASSSKRDTYNEQFF. CDR3 nucleotides: TGTGCCAGCAGTTCTAAACGCGACACCTACAATGAGCAGTTCTTC.

V gene TRBV12-3 or TRBV12-4 combines with J gene TRBJ2-7; possible D gene TRBD1, 5 bases. The CDR3 loop spans 13 amino acids. With 6 bases removed from V and 0 bases from J, the gap between germline ends came to 9 bases. The CDR3 DNA reads TGTGCCAGCAGGAACAGGATCTCCTACGAGCAGTACTTC. Its translation is CASRNRISYEQYF.

The table lists this clone with a count of one. The chain couples TRBV27 to TRBJ1-1; the D gene is possibly TRBD1 (5 bases). Germline V gene sequence: CDR1 MNHEY, CDR2 SMNVEV (reference sequence). The V end lost 7 bases, the J end lost 5 bases, and 17 bases lay between the germline ends. CDR3 length equals 14 residues. The chain's CDR3 is CASTTLTGETEAFF. CDR3 DNA sequence: TGTGCCAGCACCACTTTAACGGGGGAAACTGAAGCTTTCTTT.

The J gene is TRBJ2-7, the V gene TRBV28; TRBD2 aligns across 9 bases. This CDR3 comprises 17 residues. Unmatched junction bases numbered 11, after V lost 5 bases and J lost 0 bases. Germline V gene data show CDR1 as MDHEN and CDR2 as SYDVKM. This CDR3 is CASSPHVAGVFSYEQYF. The CDR3, as DNA: TGTGCCAGCAGTCCTCACGTAGCGGGGGTATTCTCCTACGAGCAGTACTTC.

The CDR3 coding sequence is TGTGCCTGGGAGCGGGAGGGCCGTTTCCTCTACGAGCAGTACTTC. Amino acid sequence: CAWEREGRFLYEQYF. The gene calls are TRBV30 and TRBJ2-7; 10 bases fit TRBD2. The germline CDR1 and CDR2 sequences are GTSNPN and SVGIG (reference sequence). CDR3 size: 15 residues. V was pared by 5 bases and J by 3 bases, with 10 bases of the junction left unmatched.

The genes are TRBV27 and TRBJ2-7; D perhaps matches TRBD1 (6 bases). V lost 5 bases, J lost 4 bases, and 12 bases lay in between. Germline CDR1 and CDR2: MNHEY and SMNVEV (reference sequence). This CDR3 has 13 residues. CDR3: CASSPGHPYEQYF. As DNA, the CDR3 is TGTGCCAGCAGTCCGGGACATCCGTACGAGCAGTACTTC.

The chain employs TRBV14 and TRBJ1-2, with D uncertain. The CDR3 is 15 amino acids. Trimming shortened V by 0 bases and J by 4 bases, and 12 bases separated the two germline ends. Germline V gene data show CDR1 as SGHDN and CDR2 as FVKESK. CDR3 bases: TGTGCCAGCAGCCAAGATTGGGGAGGGCCCTATGGCTACACCTTC. Residues: CASSQDWGGPYGYTF.